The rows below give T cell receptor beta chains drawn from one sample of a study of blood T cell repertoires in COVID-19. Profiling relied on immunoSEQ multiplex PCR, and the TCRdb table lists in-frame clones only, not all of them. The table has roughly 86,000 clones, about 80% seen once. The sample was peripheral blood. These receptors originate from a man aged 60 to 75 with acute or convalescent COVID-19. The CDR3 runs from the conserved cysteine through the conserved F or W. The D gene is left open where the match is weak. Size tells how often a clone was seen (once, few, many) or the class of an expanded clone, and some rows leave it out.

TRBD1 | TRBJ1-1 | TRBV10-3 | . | TGTGCCATCAGAGGACAGGGCACTGAAGCTTTCTTT | CAIRGQGTEAFF
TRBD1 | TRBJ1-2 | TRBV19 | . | TGTGCCAGTGGGACAGGGTTCGGCTACACCTTC | CASGTGFGYTF
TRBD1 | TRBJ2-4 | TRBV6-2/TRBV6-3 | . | TGTGCCAGCAGTAGTGACAGGGTGGCCAAAAACATTCAGTACTTC | CASSSDRVAKNIQYF
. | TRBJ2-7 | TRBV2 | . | TGTGCCAGCGGAACCCCCCGGGGAAGAAACGAGCAGTACTTC | CASGTPRGRNEQYF
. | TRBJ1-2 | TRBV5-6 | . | TGTGCCAGCAGCTTGGAACAGGGTGAGGGTGGCTACACCTTC | CASSLEQGEGGYTF
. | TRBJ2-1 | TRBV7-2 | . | TGTGCCAGCAGCTTAGGAATTAGCCCCAACAATGAGCAGTTCTTC | CASSLGISPNNEQFF
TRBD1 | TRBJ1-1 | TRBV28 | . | TGTGCCAGCAGCACGGACAGGGGAACGTTGGGTGAAGCTTTCTTT | CASSTDRGTLGEAFF
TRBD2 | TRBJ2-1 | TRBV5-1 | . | TGCGCCAGCAGCTTGTTGTTTGCGGGGGGCGACAATGAGCAGTTCTTC | CASSLLFAGGDNEQFF
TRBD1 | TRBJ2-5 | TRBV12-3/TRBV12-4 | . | TGTGCCAGCACCCGGACAGGGGGCTACCCGTACTTC | CASTRTGGYPYF
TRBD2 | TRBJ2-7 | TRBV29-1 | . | TGCAGCGTTGTACCTAGCGGGGGGTGGAACGAGCAGTACTTC | CSVVPSGGWNEQYF
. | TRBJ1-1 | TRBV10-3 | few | TGTGCCATCAGTGAGTCTGGTCAGACTATGAACACTGAAGCTTTCTTT | CAISESGQTMNTEAFF
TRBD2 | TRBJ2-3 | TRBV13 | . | TGTGCCAGCAGCTTCTATAGCGGGGGACCAGAAGAGGCAGGCACAGATACGCAGTATTTT | CASSFYSGGPEEAGTDTQYF
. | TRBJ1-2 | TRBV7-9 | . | TGTGCCAGCAGCTTATCCTCGACAGGATCTTATGGCTACACCTTC | CASSLSSTGSYGYTF
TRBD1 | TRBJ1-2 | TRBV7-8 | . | TGTGCCAGCAGCTCTGGGACAGTCTATGGCTACACCTTC | CASSSGTVYGYTF
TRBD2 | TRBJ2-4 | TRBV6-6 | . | TGTGCCAGCAGTTACTCGGGGGGGAGGACCAAAAACATTCAGTACTTC | CASSYSGGRTKNIQYF
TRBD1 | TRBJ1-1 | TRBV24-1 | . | TGTGCCACCAGTGTTCCAACAGGGGCACAGAACACTGAAGCTTTCTTT | CATSVPTGAQNTEAFF
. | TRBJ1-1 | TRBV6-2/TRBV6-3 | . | TGTGCCAGCAGTTCGCCGACAGAAGGCAACACTGAAGCTTTCTTT | CASSSPTEGNTEAFF
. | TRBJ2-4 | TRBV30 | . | TGTGCCTGGAGTGTACGATATTGGGACTCAAAAAACATTCAGTACTTC | CAWSVRYWDSKNIQYF
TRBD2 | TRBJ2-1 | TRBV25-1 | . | TGTGCCAGCAGCCGCACTAGCGGGGGGGGTAATGAGCAGTTCTTC | CASSRTSGGGNEQFF
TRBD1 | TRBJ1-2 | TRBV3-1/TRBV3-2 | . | TGTGCCAGCAGCCAAGTATCGTCGGGACAGCCTAACTATGGCTACACCTTC | CASSQVSSGQPNYGYTF
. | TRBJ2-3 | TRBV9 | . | TGTGCCAGCAGCGTATCCTACAGGGAGACAGATACGCAGTATTTT | CASSVSYRETDTQYF
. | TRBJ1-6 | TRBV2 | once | TGTGCCAGCAATCCCAGGGTTAATTCACCCCTCCACTTT | CASNPRVNSPLHF
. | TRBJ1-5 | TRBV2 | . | TGTGCCAGCAGTGAAGGGAACCCAGCGGGGAGCAATCAGCCCCAGCATTTT | CASSEGNPAGSNQPQHF
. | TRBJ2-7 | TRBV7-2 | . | TGTGCCAGCAGCCCACAGGGTGCCGAGCAGTACTTC | CASSPQGAEQYF
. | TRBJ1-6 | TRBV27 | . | TGTGCCAGCAGTTCCCTACAGGGTTATAATTCACCCCTCCACTTT | CASSSLQGYNSPLHF
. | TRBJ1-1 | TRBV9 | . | TGTGCCAGCAGCGGATCGGGGAACGCTGAAGCTTTCTTT | CASSGSGNAEAFF
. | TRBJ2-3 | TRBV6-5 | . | TGTGCCAGCAGCCAGGGGACCGTTAGCACAGATACGCAGTATTTT | CASSQGTVSTDTQYF
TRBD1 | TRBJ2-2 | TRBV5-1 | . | TGCGCCAGCAGCACAGACCCCGACAGGGGGTTATTAACCGGGGAGCTGTTTTTT | CASSTDPDRGLLTGELFF
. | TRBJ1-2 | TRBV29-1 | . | TGCAGCGTTGAAGAAAGGTGGACAAATGATGGCTACACCTTC | CSVEERWTNDGYTF
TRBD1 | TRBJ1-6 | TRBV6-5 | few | TGTGCCAGCAGACCCGGGACAGGGCTGAATTCACCCCTCCACTTT | CASRPGTGLNSPLHF
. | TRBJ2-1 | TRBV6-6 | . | TGTGCCAGCACACCAGGGCAGGGCTACAATGAGCAGTTCTTC | CASTPGQGYNEQFF
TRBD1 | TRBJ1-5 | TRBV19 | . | TGTGCCACCTGGGACAGGGTTAGCAATCAGCCCCAGCATTTT | CATWDRVSNQPQHF
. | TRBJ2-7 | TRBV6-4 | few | TGTGCCAGCAGTGAACAGGGCGGCGGCGAGCAGTACTTC | CASSEQGGGEQYF
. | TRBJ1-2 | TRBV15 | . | TGTGCCACCAGCCCCGGAGGGGCTAACTATGGCTACACCTTC | CATSPGGANYGYTF
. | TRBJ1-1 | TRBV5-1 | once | TGCGCCAGCAGCTTGGACGCAAGGGAGGGGAACACTGAAGCTTTCTTT | CASSLDAREGNTEAFF
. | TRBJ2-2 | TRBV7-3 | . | TGTGCCAGCAGCTTGGGGCAGTCGAACACCGAGGAGCTGTTTTTT | CASSLGQSNTEELFF
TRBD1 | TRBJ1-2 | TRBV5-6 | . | TGTGCCAGCAGCGGGAGGGACAGGGGGCTTCATGGCTACACCTTC | CASSGRDRGLHGYTF
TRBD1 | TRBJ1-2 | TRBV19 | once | TGTGCCAGTAGCCGGGACAGGGAGTCCTATGGCTACACCTTC | CASSRDRESYGYTF
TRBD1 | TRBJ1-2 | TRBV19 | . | TGTGCCAGTAGTTCCCATCGACAGGGGGCTAGGTATGGCTACACCTTC | CASSSHRQGARYGYTF
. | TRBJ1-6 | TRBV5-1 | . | TGCGCCAGCAGCTTGGTCACTTCAAGGACGGCGGGGTCCCTCCACTTT | CASSLVTSRTAGSLHF
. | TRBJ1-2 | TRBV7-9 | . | TGTGCCAGCAGCGGGGCGTGGGGGGATTATGGCTACACCTTC | CASSGAWGDYGYTF
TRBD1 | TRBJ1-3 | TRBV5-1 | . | TGCGCCAGCCGGGACAGGGACTCTGGAAACACCATATATTTT | CASRDRDSGNTIYF
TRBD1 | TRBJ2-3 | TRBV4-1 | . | TGCGCCAGCAGCCCACAGGACAGGGGGACGGATACGCAGTATTTT | CASSPQDRGTDTQYF
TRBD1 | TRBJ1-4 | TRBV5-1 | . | TGCGCCAGCAGTCGGGACAGGGGTAATGAAAAACTGTTTTTT | CASSRDRGNEKLFF
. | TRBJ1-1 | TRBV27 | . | TGTGCCAGCAGGCTGCAGGGTTTCACTGAAGCTTTCTTT | CASRLQGFTEAFF
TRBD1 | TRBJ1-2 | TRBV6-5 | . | TGTGCCAGCAGTTACTCGCTGGGACAGGGAGGCTACACCTTC | CASSYSLGQGGYTF
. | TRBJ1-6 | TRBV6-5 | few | TGTGCCAGCACCGGGGGCGGGAGTGGGGGTTCACCCCTCCACTTT | CASTGGGSGGSPLHF
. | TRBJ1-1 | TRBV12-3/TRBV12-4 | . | TGTGCCAGCAGTTTTGGCAGGGCCGCTGAAGCTTTCTTT | CASSFGRAAEAFF
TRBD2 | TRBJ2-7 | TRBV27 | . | TGTGCCAGCAGTTTCGCTAGCGGGGGGCCCTACGAGCAGTACTTC | CASSFASGGPYEQYF